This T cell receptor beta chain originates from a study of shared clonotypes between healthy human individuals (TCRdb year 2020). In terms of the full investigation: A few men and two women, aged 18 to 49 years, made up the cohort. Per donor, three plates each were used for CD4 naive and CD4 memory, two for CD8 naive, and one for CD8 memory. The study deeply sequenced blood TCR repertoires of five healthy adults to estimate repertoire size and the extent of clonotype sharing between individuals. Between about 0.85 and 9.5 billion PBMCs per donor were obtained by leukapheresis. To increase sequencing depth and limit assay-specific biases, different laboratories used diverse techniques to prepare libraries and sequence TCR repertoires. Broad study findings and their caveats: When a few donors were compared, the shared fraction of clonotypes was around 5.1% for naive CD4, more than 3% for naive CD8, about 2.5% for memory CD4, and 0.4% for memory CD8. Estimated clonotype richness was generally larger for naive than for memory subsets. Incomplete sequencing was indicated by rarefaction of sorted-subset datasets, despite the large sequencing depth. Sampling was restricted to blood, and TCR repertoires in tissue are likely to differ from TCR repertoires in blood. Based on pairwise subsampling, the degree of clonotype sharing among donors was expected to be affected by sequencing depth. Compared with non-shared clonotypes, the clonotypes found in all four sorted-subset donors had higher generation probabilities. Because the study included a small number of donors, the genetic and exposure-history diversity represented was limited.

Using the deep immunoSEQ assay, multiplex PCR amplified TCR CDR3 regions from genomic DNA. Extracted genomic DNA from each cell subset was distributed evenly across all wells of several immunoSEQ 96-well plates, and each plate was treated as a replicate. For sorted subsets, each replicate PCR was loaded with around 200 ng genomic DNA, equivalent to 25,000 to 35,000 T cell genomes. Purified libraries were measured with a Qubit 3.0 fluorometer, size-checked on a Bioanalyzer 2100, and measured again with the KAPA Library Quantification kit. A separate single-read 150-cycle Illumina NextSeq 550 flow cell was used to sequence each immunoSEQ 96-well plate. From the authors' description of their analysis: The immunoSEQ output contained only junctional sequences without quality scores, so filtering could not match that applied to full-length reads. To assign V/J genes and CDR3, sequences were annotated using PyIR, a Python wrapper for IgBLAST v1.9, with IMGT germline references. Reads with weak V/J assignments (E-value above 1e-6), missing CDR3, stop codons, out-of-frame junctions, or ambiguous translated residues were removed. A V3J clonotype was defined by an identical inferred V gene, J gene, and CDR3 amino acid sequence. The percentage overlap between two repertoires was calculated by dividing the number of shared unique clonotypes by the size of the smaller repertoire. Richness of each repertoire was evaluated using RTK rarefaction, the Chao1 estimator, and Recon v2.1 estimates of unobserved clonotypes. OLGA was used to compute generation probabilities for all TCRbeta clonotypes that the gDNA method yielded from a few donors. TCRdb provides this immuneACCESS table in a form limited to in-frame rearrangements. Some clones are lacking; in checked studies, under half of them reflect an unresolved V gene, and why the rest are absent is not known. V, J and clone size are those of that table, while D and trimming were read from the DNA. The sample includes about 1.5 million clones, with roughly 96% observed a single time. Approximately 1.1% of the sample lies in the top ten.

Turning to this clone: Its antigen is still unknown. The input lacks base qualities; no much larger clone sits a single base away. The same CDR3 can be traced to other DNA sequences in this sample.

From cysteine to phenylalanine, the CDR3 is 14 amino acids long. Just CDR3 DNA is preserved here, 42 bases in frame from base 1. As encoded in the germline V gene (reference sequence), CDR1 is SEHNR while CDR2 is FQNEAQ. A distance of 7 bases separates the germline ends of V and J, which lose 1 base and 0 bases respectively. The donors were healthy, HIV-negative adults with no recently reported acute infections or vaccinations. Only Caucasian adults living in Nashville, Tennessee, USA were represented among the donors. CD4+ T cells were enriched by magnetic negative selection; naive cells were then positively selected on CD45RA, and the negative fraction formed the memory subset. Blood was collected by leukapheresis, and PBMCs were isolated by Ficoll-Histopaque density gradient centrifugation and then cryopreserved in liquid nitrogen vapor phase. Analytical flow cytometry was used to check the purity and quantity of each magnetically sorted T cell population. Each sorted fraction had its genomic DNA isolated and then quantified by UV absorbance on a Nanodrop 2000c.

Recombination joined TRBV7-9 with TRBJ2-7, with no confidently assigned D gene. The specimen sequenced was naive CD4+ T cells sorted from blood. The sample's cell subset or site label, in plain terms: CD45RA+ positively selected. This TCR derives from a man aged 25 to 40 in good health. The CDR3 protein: CASSLGGGSYEQYF. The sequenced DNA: TGTGCCAGCAGCTTAGGAGGCGGCTCCTACGAGCAGTACTTC.